Sequencing of this T cell receptor beta chain was carried out in a study of beta chain features in type 1 diabetes. Broader study findings: Among all four CD4+ subsets, Type 1 diabetes patients had TCRB CDR3s that were moderately but significantly shorter.

Sequenced material consisted of expressed TCRB transcripts (all of the isolated RNA was reverse transcribed). This table comes from immunoSEQ multiplex PCR, and its TCRdb copy is limited to in-frame clones, with some not included. The data show around 350,000 clones, roughly 12% seen once. About this clone itself: Its antigen is currently unknown.

The CDR3 is 15 amino acids. Trimming removed 3 bases at V and 4 bases at J, with 16 bases between. Germline CDR1 is SGDLS and CDR2 is YYNGEE. The rearrangement links TRBV9 to TRBJ1-2, with TRBD1 as a possible D gene (5 bases). The source of this sequence is a young man in good health. Input material: naive CD4+ T cells from blood. The DNA of the CDR3 is TGTGCCAGCAGCGCCCTAACGGGGGTCGGCTATGGCTACACCTTC. Its protein product is CASSALTGVGYGYTF.